This T cell receptor beta chain stems from a study of Ad26.COV2.S vaccination and SARS-CoV-2 variants. Method: immunoSEQ multiplex PCR; TCRdb's copy keeps in-frame clones and lacks some. The sample includes some 410,000 clones, around 92% of them seen just once. Treatment denoted: about 20 received Ad26.COV2.S at low or high dose, single or two shots; roughly five received placebo; per-sample allocation not given. Day 63 following the first vaccine or placebo injection was when the samples were taken. The length of the CDR3 is 14 residues. V was shortened by 6 bases and J by 8 bases, with 16 bases between the two germline ends. Per germline, CDR1 MNHEY and CDR2 SVGAGI.

Sequenced material: peripheral blood, taken in a trial of Ad26.COV2.S vaccine versus placebo. This TCR derives from a person between 18 and 65 years old who received the Ad26.COV2.S COVID-19 vaccine or a placebo. The chain employs TRBV6-5 and TRBJ1-4, with a tentative D call TRBD1 (5 bases). The CDR3 DNA follows: TGTGCCAGCAGATCCCCCAGGGCGGGAGAAAAACTGTTTTTT. As protein: CASRSPRAGEKLFF.